This T cell receptor beta chain was recovered during a study of blood T cell repertoires in COVID-19 (dated by TCRdb to about 2020). Background on the whole study: Samples covering the acute and convalescent phases of COVID-19 were provided by collaborators in the United States, Italy and Spain. The samples were drawn from the first 160 participants of the ongoing ImmuneRACE study and from 950 to 1,500 subjects provided by 6 global collaborators. Deeply sampled blood TCRbeta repertoires from subjects exposed to, actively infected with, or recovered from COVID-19 were included in the dataset. The prospective study material was composed of cDNA or gDNA derived from T cells, B-cell-depleted T cells, or PBMCs. The repertoires were released in a freely available public database intended as a resource for research on the immune response to SARS-CoV-2. A de-identified subject ID, COVID-19 status, age in years and sex were almost always included in the sample metadata. Where available, HLA class I and class II types were taken from metadata supplied by the sample provider and were not determined by assay-based typing. Study-level results and caveats: Clinical and demographic metadata were provided uncurated, with the amount varying by source and participant.

Trimming leaves V shorter by 5 bases and J shorter by 2 bases, with the junction holding 5 bases beyond the gene matches. CDR1 and CDR2 were assigned from the germline V gene as MNHEY and SVGEGT. From its cysteine to its phenylalanine, the CDR3 spans 14 amino acids. Only CDR3 DNA remains: 42 bases, in frame from the first base. In the prospective study, participants were roughly 18 to 100 years old, resided in 25 or so geographic areas of the United States, and were enrolled through a virtual design. To assign participants to cohorts, the prospective study relied on clinical history that participants themselves reported in a screening survey and a study questionnaire. Exposed participants had been in contact, within 2 weeks of entering the study, with a person who had a PCR-confirmed or clinician-diagnosed case of COVID-19. In the prospective study, mobile phlebotomists collected whole blood, serum and a nasopharyngeal or oropharyngeal swab from each participant. Over a roughly 2-month period, participants in the prospective study had the option of providing additional blood draws and questionnaires. Prospective study blood samples were shipped either frozen or at room temperature before DNA extraction.

The immunoSEQ Assay, a bias-controlled multiplex PCR, was used to amplify TCRbeta CDR3 regions from genomic DNA. On the study's bioinformatics: The number of nucleated cells in each sample was estimated by amplification of reference gene primers within the assay. To quantify the absolute abundance of each unique TCRbeta CDR3 rearrangement, sequence reads were collapsed and filtered. For each sample, productive Simpson clonality was calculated as the square root of Simpson's diversity index across productive rearrangements. The table comes from immuneACCESS by way of TCRdb, which keeps in-frame sequences with V and J called. Part of the clones is missing from these tables; in studies checked, under half for an unresolved V gene and the rest for unknown reasons. That table furnishes V, J and clone size, whereas the DNA furnished D and trimming. The sample profile shows approximately 150,000 clones; over 80% of them were found once. The top ten clones comprise about 5.2% of the sample.

Turning to this clone: The antigen it binds to is not known. Nothing much larger sits one base from this clone, and base qualities are not available.

The clonotype comes from a man in his sixties or seventies who had been exposed to COVID-19. The specimen was PBMCs or T cells enriched from blood (not recorded which). The chain employs TRBV6-2 or TRBV6-3 and TRBJ2-7, and TRBD1 aligns with 8 junction nucleotides. The nucleotide sequence reads as follows: TGTGCCAGCAGTATGGACAGGGTCACCTACGAGCAGTACTTC. This is translated as CASSMDRVTYEQYF.